This TCR beta chain emerged from a study of OX40 agonist ivuxolimab in advanced cancers. Looking at the study overall: Eligibility admitted prior anti-PD-1, anti-PD-L1 or anti-CTLA-4 therapy; approximately 40% had some. Two patients with cutaneous melanoma and one with hepatocellular carcinoma, three in total, showed partial responses. Study-level results: Researchers did not establish what antigens the expanded peripheral T cells target. Clonal expansion was among the lowest in partial responders at 0.1-3.0 mg/kg, especially CD8+.

Profiled with immunoSEQ multiplex PCR; TCRdb holds only in-frame clones, not every one. The sample lists several thousand clones, 73% seen once, with 58% in the top ten. Trimming removed 4 bases from V and 4 bases from J; junction bases left unmatched: 3. The CDR3 sequence is 13 residues long. Germline loops: CDR1 SEHNR, CDR2 FQNEAQ (reference sequence). This clone was detected only a few times. The antigen is unknown. This sequence originates from an adult with an advanced solid tumor such as melanoma, head and neck, liver or kidney cancer. This chain joins TRBV7-9 and TRBJ1-2; TRBD1 matches 7 bases. Sequenced material: CD4+ or CD8+ T cells sorted from blood, taken in a trial of the OX40 agonist ivuxolimab. Here the CDR3 DNA reads TGTGCCAGCAGCTGGACAGGAAGCTATGGCTACACCTTC. It translates to CASSWTGSYGYTF.